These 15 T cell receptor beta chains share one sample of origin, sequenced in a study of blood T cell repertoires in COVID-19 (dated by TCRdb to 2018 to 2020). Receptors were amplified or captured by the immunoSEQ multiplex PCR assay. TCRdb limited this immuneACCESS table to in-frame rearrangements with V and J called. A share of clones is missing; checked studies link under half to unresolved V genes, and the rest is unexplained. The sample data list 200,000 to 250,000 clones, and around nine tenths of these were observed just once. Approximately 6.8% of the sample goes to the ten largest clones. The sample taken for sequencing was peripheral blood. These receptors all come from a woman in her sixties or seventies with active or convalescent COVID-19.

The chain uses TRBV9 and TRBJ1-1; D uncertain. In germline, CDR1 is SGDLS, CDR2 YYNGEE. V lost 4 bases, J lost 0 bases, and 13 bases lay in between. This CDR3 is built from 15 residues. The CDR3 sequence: CASSPRTAMNTEAFF. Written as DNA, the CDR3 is TGTGCCAGCAGCCCCCGGACTGCTATGAACACTGAAGCTTTCTTT.

The CDR3 spells CASSQDRTGGYLEQFF. For the CDR3, the DNA is TGCGCCAGCAGCCAAGATAGGACGGGGGGGTACCTTGAGCAGTTCTTC. The chain carries TRBV4-3 and TRBJ2-1, with 8 positions matching TRBD2. Trimming removed 0 bases from V and 9 bases from J; junction bases left unmatched: 10. This CDR3 comprises 16 residues. In germline, CDR1 is LGHNA, CDR2 YSLEER.

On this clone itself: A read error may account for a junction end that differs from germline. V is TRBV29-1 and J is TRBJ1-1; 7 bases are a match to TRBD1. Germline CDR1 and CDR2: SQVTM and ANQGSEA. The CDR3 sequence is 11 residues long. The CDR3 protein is CSVEGGPEAFF. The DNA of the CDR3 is TGCAGCGTCGAAGGGGGCCCTGAAGCTTTCTTT.

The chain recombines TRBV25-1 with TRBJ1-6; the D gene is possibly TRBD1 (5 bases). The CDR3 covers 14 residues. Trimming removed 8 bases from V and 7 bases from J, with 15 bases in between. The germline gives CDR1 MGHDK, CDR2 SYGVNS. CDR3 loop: CASWTGVSNSPLHF. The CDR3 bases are TGTGCCAGCTGGACGGGGGTTAGCAATTCACCCCTCCACTTT.

CDR3 nucleotides: TGTGCCAGCAGCCACTCCCACCGGGGAGGTGGCGATGAGCAGTTCTTC. Its protein product is CASSHSHRGGGDEQFF. The V call is TRBV3-1 (or the pseudogene TRBV3-2), the J call TRBJ2-1; possible D gene TRBD2, 6 bases. From germline, CDR1 is LGHDT and CDR2 YNNKEL (reference sequence). The CDR3 has 16 residues. Trimming took off 3 bases at V and 8 bases at J, with 20 bases between the two ends.

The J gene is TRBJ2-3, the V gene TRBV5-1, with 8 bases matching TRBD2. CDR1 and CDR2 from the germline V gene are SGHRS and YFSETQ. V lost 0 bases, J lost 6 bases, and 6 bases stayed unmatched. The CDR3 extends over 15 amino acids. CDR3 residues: CASSLGRGGSDTQYF. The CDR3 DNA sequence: TGCGCCAGCAGCTTGGGCCGGGGGGGTTCGGATACGCAGTATTTT.

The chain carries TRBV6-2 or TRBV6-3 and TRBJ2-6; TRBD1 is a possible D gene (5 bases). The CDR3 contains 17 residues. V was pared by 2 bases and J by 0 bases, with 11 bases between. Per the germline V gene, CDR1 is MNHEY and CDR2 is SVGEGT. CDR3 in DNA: TGTGCCAGCAGTTACCCCCAGGGCTACTCTGGGGCCAACGTCCTGACTTTC. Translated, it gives CASSYPQGYSGANVLTF.

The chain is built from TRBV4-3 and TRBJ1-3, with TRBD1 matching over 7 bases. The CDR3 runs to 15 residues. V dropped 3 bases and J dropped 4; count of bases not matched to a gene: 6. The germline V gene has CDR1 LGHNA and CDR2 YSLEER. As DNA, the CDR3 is TGCGCCAGCAGCCAGGAAGGGGGCGCAGGAAACACCATATATTTT. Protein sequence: CASSQEGGAGNTIYF.

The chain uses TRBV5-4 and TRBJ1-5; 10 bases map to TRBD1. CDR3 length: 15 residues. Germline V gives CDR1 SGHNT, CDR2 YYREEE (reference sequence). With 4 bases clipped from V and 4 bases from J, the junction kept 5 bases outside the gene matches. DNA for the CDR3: TGTGCCAGCAGCCGGGACAGGGGAGTGAATCAGCCCCAGCATTTT. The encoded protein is CASSRDRGVNQPQHF.

CDR3 region: CASSYSVLSTEAFF. For the CDR3, the DNA is TGTGCCAGCAGTTACTCGGTGCTCAGCACTGAAGCTTTCTTT. The chain uses TRBV6-2 or TRBV6-3 and TRBJ1-1; D is undetermined. This CDR3 has 14 amino acids. The V gene's germline CDR1 is MNHEY and CDR2 SVGEGT. Between the trimmed V and J ends, which lost 0 bases and 4 bases, there was a span of 9 bases.

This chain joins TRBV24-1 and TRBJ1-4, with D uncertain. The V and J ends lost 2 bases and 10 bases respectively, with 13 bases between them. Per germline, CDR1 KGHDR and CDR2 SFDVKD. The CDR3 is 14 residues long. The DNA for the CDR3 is TGTGCCACCAGTGATTCCGGGTCGCCCGGAAAACTGTTTTTT. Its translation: CATSDSGSPGKLFF.

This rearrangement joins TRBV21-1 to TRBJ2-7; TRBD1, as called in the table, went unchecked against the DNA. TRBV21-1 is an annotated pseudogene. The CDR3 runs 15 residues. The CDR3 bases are TGTGCCAGCAGCACCGACAGGGTGGGGTCCTACGAGCAGTACTTC. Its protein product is CASSTDRVGSYEQYF.

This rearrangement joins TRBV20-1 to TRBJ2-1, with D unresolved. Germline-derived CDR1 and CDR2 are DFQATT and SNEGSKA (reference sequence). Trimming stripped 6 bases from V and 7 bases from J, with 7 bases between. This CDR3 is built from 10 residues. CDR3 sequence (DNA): TGCAGTGCGGAGTGGAATGAGCAGTTCTTC. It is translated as CSAEWNEQFF.

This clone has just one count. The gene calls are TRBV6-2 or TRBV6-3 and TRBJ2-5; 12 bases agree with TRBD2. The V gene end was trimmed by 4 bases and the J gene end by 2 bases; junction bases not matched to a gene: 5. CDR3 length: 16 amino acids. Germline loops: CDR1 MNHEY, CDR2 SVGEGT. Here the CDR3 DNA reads TGTGCCAGCAGTTCCTACGGGACTAGCGGGCAAGAGACCCAGTACTTC. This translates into CASSSYGTSGQETQYF.

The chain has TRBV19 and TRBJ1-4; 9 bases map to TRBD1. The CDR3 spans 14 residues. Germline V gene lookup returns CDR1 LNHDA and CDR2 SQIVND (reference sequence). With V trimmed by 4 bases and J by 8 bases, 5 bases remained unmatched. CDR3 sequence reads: CASSNPGQGEKLFF. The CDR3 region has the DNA TGTGCCAGTAGTAACCCGGGACAGGGAGAAAAACTGTTTTTT.